These T cell receptor beta chains were read from a single sample in a study of T cell repertoires in cytomegalovirus infection. TCRdb re-called the reads with MiXCR, one entry per CDR3 protein. This table holds approximately 770,000 distinct CDR3 sequences, almost 30% found once. Antigens for these TCRs are unknown. This material consisted of cultured CD8+ T cells from PBMCs, taken from culture after CMV antigen stimulation. Every receptor here comes from a human donor in good health (CMV status not recorded). Some clones in this sample may be carry-over from other donors' samples. Both conserved end residues are part of each CDR3. A D gene is named only where the DNA matches it firmly. Some rows mark clone size as missing; the rest say once, few, many or name a class of expanded clone.

many	TRBV7-6	TRBD2	TRBJ2-3	CASSPPAGGGTDTQYF	TGTGCCAGCAGCCCCCCAGCGGGGGGGGGCACAGATACGCAGTATTTT
few	TRBV6-1	.	TRBJ2-1	CASREYEQFF	TGTGCCAGCAGGGAGTATGAGCAGTTCTTC
.	TRBV6-6	.	TRBJ2-7	CASRRVYGYEQYF	TGTGCCAGCAGAAGGGTTTATGGGTACGAGCAGTACTTC
.	TRBV7-9	.	TRBJ1-2	CASSPIPGRGGYTF	TGTGCCAGCAGCCCGATCCCGGGGCGTGGAGGCTACACCTTC
.	TRBV6-5	.	TRBJ2-1	CASSSTGISYNEQFF	TGTGCCAGCAGCAGCACAGGGATTTCCTACAATGAGCAGTTCTTC
.	TRBV5-4	.	TRBJ1-5	CASSLGGSHSNQPQHF	TGTGCCAGCAGCTTGGGGGGTTCCCATAGCAATCAGCCCCAGCATTTT
many	TRBV27	.	TRBJ2-7	CASSLGRGPYEQYF	TGTGCCAGCAGCTTAGGGCGGGGGCCCTACGAGCAGTACTTC
many	TRBV7-6	.	TRBJ2-1	CASSLEGYSYNEQFF	TGTGCCAGCAGCTTAGAAGGGTACTCCTACAATGAGCAGTTCTTC
.	TRBV5-4	.	TRBJ1-1	CASSLYYQGVTEAFF	TGTGCCAGCAGCTTGTACTACCAGGGCGTAACTGAAGCTTTCTTT
many	TRBV7-9	TRBD2	TRBJ2-3	CASSWGLPDTQYF	TGTGCCAGCAGCTGGGGACTACCAGATACGCAGTATTTT
.	TRBV7-4	.	TRBJ1-3	CASSLRGISGNTIYF	TGTGCCAGCAGCTTAAGGGGAATCTCTGGAAACACCATATATTTT